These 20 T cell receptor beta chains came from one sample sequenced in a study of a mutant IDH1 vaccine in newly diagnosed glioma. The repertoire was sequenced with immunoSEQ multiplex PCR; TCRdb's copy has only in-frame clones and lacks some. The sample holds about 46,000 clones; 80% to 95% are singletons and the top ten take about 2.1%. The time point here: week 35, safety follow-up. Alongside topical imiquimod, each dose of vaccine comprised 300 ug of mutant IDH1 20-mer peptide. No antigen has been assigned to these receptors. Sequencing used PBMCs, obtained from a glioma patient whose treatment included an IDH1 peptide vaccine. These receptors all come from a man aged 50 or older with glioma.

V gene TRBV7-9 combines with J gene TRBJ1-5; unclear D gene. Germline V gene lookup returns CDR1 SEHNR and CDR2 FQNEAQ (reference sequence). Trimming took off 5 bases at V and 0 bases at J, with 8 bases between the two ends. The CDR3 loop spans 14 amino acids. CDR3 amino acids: CASSPGISNQPQHF. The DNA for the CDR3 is TGTGCCAGCAGCCCAGGAATTAGCAATCAGCCCCAGCATTTT.

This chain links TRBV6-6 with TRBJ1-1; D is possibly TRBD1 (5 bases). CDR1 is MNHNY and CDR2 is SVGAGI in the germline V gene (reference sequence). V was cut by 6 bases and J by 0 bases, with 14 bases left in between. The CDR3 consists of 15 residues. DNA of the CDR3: TGTGCCAGCAGGGCCGGGGGGGAAATGAACACTGAAGCTTTCTTT. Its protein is CASRAGGEMNTEAFF.

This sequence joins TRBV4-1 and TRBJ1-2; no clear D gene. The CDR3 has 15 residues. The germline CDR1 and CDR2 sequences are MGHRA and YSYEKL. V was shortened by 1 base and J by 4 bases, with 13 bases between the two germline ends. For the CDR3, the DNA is TGCGCCAGCAGCCAAGGGCTGGGAGTAGGCTATGGCTACACCTTC. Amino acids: CASSQGLGVGYGYTF.

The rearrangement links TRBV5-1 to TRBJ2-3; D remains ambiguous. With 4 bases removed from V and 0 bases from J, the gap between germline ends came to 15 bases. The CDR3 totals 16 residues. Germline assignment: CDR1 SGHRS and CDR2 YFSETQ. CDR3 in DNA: TGCGCCAGCAGCCTGAAGGGTGCAACTAGCACAGATACGCAGTATTTT. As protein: CASSLKGATSTDTQYF. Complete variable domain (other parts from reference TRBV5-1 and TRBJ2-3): KAGVTQTPRYLIKTRGQQVTLSCSPISGHRSVSWYQQTPGQGLQFLFEYFSETQRNKGNFPGRFSGRQFSNSRSEMNVSTLELGDSALYLCASSLKGATSTDTQYFGPGTRLTVL.

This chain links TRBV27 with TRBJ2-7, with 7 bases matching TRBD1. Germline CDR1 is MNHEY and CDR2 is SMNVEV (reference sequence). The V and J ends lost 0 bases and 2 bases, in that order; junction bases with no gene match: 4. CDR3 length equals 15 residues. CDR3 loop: CASSLSRDSTYEQYF. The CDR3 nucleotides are TGTGCCAGCAGTTTATCCCGGGACAGCACCTACGAGCAGTACTTC.

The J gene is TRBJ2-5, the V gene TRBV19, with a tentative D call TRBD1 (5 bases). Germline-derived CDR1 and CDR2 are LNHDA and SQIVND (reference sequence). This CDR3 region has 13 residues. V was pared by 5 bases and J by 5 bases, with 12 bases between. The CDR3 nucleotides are TGTGCCAGTAGTGAAGGGGTCGGCGAGACCCAGTACTTC. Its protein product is CASSEGVGETQYF.

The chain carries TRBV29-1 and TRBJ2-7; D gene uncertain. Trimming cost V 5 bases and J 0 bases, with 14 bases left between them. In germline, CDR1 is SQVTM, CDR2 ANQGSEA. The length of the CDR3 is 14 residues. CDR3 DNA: TGCAGCGTTACTAAGGCGTCTAGCTCCTACGAGCAGTACTTC. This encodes CSVTKASSSYEQYF.

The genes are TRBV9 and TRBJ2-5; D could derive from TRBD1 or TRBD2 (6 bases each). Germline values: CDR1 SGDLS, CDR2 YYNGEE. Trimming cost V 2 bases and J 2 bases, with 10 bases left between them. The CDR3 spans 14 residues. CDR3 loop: CASSVQGGQETQYF. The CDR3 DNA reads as TGTGCCAGCAGCGTCCAAGGGGGGCAAGAGACCCAGTACTTC.

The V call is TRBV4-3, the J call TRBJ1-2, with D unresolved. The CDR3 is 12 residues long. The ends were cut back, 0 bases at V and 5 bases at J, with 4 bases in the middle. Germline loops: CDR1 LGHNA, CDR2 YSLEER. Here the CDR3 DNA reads TGCGCCAGCAGCCAAGATATGTATGGCTACACCTTC. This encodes CASSQDMYGYTF.

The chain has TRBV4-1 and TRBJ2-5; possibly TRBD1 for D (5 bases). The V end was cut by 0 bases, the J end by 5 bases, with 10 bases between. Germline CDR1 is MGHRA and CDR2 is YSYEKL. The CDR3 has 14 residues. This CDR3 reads CASSQDAGRETQYF. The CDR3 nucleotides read TGCGCCAGCAGCCAAGATGCAGGGCGGGAGACCCAGTACTTC.

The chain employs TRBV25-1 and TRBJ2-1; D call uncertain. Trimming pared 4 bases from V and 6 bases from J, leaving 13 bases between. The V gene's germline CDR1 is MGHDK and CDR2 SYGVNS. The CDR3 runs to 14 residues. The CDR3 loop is CASSGLVIGNEQFF. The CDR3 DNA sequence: TGTGCCAGCAGTGGATTAGTAATTGGCAATGAGCAGTTCTTC.

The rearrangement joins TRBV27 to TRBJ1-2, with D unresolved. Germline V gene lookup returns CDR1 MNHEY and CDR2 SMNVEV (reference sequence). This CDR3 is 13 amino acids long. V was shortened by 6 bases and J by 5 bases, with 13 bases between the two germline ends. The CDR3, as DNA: TGTGCCAGCAGCCGTCGGTCTTCTTATGGCTACACCTTC. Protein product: CASSRRSSYGYTF.

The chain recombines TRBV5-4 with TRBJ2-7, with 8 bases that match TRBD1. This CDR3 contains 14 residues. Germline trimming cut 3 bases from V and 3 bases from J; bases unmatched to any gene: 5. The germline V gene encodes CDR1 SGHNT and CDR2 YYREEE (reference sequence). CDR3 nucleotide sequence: TGTGCCAGCAGCTCTGCAGGGGGCTTCTACGAGCAGTACTTC. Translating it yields CASSSAGGFYEQYF.

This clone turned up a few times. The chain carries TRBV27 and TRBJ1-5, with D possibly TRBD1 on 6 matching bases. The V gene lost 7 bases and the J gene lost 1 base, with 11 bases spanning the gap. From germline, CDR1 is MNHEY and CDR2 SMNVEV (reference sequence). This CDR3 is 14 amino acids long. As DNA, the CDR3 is TGTGCCAGCAATATCAGGGGAAGCAATCAGCCCCAGCATTTT. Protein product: CASNIRGSNQPQHF.

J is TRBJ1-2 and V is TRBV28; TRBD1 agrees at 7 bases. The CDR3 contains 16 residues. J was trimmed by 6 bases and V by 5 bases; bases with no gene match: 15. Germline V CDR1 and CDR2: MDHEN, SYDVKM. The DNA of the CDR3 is TGTGCCAGCAGTCCCTCACACAGGGGCCGGCTAGATGGCTACACCTTC. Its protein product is CASSPSHRGRLDGYTF.

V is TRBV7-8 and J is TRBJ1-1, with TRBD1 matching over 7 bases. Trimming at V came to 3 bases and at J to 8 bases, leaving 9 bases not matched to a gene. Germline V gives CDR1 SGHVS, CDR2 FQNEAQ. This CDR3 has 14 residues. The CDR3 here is CASSFGGGGEEAFF. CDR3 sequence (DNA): TGTGCCAGCAGCTTCGGTGGAGGGGGCGAGGAAGCTTTCTTT.

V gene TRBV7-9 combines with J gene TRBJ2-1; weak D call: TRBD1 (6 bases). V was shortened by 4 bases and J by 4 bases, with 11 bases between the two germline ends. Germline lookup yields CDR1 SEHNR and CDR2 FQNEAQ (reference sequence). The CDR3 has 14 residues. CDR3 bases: TGTGCCAGCAGCTCAGGGGTGGGGTACAATGAGCAGTTCTTC. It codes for CASSSGVGYNEQFF.

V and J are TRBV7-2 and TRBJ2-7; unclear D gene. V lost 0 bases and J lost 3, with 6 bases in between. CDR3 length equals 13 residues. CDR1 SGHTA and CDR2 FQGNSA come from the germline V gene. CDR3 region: CASSLAADYEQYF. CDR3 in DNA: TGTGCCAGCAGCTTAGCAGCCGACTACGAGCAGTACTTC.

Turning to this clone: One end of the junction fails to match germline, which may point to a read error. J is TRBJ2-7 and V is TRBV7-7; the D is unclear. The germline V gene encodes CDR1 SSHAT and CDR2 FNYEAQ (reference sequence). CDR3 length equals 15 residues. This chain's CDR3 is CASSPEFSSSYEQYF. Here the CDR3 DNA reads TGTGCTAGCAGCCCCGAATTTTCGAGCTCCTACGAGCAGTACTTC.

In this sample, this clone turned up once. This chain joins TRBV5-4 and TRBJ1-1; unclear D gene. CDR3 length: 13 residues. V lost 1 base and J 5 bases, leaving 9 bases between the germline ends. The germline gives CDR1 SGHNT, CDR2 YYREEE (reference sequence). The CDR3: CASSLRVETEAFF. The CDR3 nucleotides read TGTGCCAGCAGCTTGCGGGTAGAAACTGAAGCTTTCTTT.